Shown below are 29 T cell receptor beta chains from a single sample sequenced in a study of regulatory T cells in long-lasting Graves disease. Libraries of TCR beta came from iRepertoire HTBI primers plus Arm-PCR of CDR3 regions. TCRdb analysed the multiplex PCR reads with MiXCR anew, one entry per CDR3 protein. The top ten clones hold 40% to 55% of a sample with about 660,000 distinct CDR3 sequences, about 32% of them seen once. The time point denotes: persistent/refractory GD, antithyroid drugs over 5 years with positive TRAb. After RNA was extracted from PBMCs, the TCR library was made from it. Sequencing used peripheral blood mononuclear cells (PBMCs), obtained when the disease was refractory, from a patient treated with antithyroid drugs. The receptors here all came from a female donor with Graves disease.

This clonotype has only a few counts. The chain couples TRBV10-1 to TRBJ2-2, with 13 nucleotides matching TRBD2. The CDR3 has 15 amino acids. With V trimmed by 6 bases and J by 5 bases, 3 bases remained unmatched. Per the germline V gene, CDR1 is WNHNN and CDR2 is SYGVQD (reference sequence). Here the CDR3 reads CASSRTSGSTGELFF. In DNA form, the CDR3 reads TGCGCCAGCAGCCGGACTAGCGGGAGTACCGGGGAGCTGTTTTTT.

The chain's CDR3 is CASSPWTSGKSYEQYF. DNA of the CDR3: TGTGCCAGCAGCCCTTGGACTAGCGGGAAGAGCTACGAGCAGTACTTC. V is TRBV3-1 and J is TRBJ2-7, with TRBD2 matching 12 bases. CDR3 size: 16 residues. The junction had 7 bases not matched to a gene; V was cut back by 4 bases and J by 3 bases. In germline, CDR1 is LGHDT, CDR2 YNNKEL (reference sequence).

In this sample, this clonotype turned up many times. This chain joins TRBV11-2 and TRBJ1-1, with 7 nucleotides matching TRBD1. Germline CDR1 SGHAT, CDR2 FQNNGV. The CDR3 is made up of 12 amino acids. Germline trimming cut 5 bases from V and 7 bases from J; bases unmatched to any gene: 4. In DNA, the CDR3 is TGTGCCAGCAGCCTCGGGACAGTTGAAGCTTTCTTT. Its protein is CASSLGTVEAFF.

The rearrangement links TRBV12-3 or TRBV12-4 to TRBJ1-1, with D perhaps matching TRBD1 (6 bases). The CDR3 contains 16 residues. Deletions cut 1 base from V and 1 base from J, with 13 bases between. The CDR3 DNA reads as TGTGCCAGCAGTTTAGGTGGGGGCAGATCGAACACTGAAGCTTTCTTT. This gives the protein CASSLGGGRSNTEAFF.

This clonotype was seen only a few times. V and J are TRBV11-2 and TRBJ1-1; D remains ambiguous. Germline values: CDR1 SGHAT, CDR2 FQNNGV. The CDR3 covers 15 residues. The ends were cut back, 1 base at V and 2 bases at J, with 11 bases in the middle. CDR3 protein: CASSLARSGNTEAFF. CDR3 sequence (DNA): TGTGCCAGCAGCTTAGCGCGGTCGGGAAACACTGAAGCTTTCTTT.

This clonotype was seen more than once but under ten times. The V gene is TRBV6-1, the J gene TRBJ1-1; possibly TRBD1 for D (6 bases). The CDR3 has 12 residues. The V gene lost 8 bases and the J gene lost 11 bases, with 18 bases spanning the gap. The germline V gene has CDR1 MNHNS and CDR2 SASEGT. The chain's CDR3 is CASGPGHSMAFF. The CDR3 region has the DNA TGTGCCAGCGGACCGGGACACTCCATGGCTTTCTTT.

The rearrangement joins TRBV6-1 to TRBJ1-1, with a tentative D call TRBD1 (5 bases). Germline V CDR1 and CDR2: MNHNS, SASEGT. Deletions cut 8 bases from V and 0 bases from J, with 7 bases between. There are 12 residues in the CDR3. The DNA of the CDR3 is TGTGCCAGCCAGACAGTGAACACTGAAGCTTTCTTT. Amino acid sequence: CASQTVNTEAFF.

This chain joins TRBV29-1 and TRBJ1-2, with 12 positions matching TRBD1. The V gene's germline CDR1 is SQVTM and CDR2 ANQGSEA. Losses at the gene ends were 7 bases for V and 8 bases for J; bases not matched to a gene: 8. The CDR3 sequence is 13 residues long. The DNA for the CDR3 is TGCAGCGCTGATTCCGGGACAGGGGGCGGCTACACCTTC. Amino acid sequence: CSADSGTGGGYTF.

The chain has TRBV20-1 and TRBJ2-7; 8 bases are shared with TRBD1. The trim removed 5 bases at V and 7 bases at J, leaving 7 bases unmatched. The CDR3 loop spans 12 amino acids. Germline CDR1 is DFQATT and CDR2 is SNEGSKA (reference sequence). The CDR3 spells CSAQGASGEQYF. The DNA of the CDR3 is TGCAGTGCTCAGGGGGCGTCGGGGGAGCAGTACTTC.

The chain links TRBV5-1 to TRBJ2-7, with TRBD1 as a possible D gene (5 bases). The CDR3 covers 13 residues. V lost 6 bases and J 1 base, leaving 11 bases between the germline ends. In germline, CDR1 is SGHRS, CDR2 YFSETQ. The CDR3 here is CASTGWPSYEQYF. For the CDR3, the DNA is TGCGCCAGCACAGGGTGGCCTTCCTACGAGCAGTACTTC.

The rearrangement links TRBV12-3 or TRBV12-4 to TRBJ1-2; possibly TRBD1 for D (6 bases). CDR3 length: 16 amino acids. Trimming removed 3 bases at V and 4 bases at J, with 18 bases between. CDR3 in amino acids: CASSFFSPGTRYGYTF. CDR3 nucleotides: TGTGCCAGCAGTTTTTTCTCCCCCGGGACACGCTATGGCTACACCTTC.

CDR3 loop: CASSLGASGLSYEQYF. The CDR3 DNA reads TGTGCCAGCAGCTTAGGGGCTAGCGGGTTGTCCTACGAGCAGTACTTC. The genes are TRBV7-9 and TRBJ2-7, with 8 bases lining up with TRBD2. J was trimmed by 1 base and V by 1 base; bases with no gene match: 6. Germline CDR1 and CDR2: SEHNR and FQNEAQ (reference sequence). The CDR3 totals 16 residues.

This clonotype was seen repeatedly, ten times or more. The chain uses TRBV2 and TRBJ2-7; no definite D call. Germline V CDR1 and CDR2: SNHLY, FYNNEI. The CDR3 covers 12 residues. V was clipped by 8 bases and J by 7 bases, with 15 bases between them. The CDR3 sequence is CASEDLIGEQYF. CDR3 nucleotides: TGTGCCAGCGAGGACCTGATAGGGGAGCAGTACTTC. The full variable domain, with the rest looked up from reference TRBV2 and TRBJ2-7, is EPEVTQTPSHQVTQMGQEVILRCVPISNHLYFYWYRQILGQKVEFLVSFYNNEISEKSEIFDDQFSVERPDGSNFTLKIRSTKLEDSAMYFCASEDLIGEQYFGPGTRLTVT.

The rearrangement uses TRBV29-1 and TRBJ1-2, with 7 bases aligning to TRBD1. The germline gives CDR1 SQVTM, CDR2 ANQGSEA. V was clipped by 4 bases and J by 4 bases; unmatched bases: 6. The CDR3 has 13 residues. The CDR3 sequence is CSVGQGVGYGYTF. CDR3 in DNA: TGCAGCGTTGGCCAGGGGGTAGGCTATGGCTACACCTTC.

This clonotype showed up just a few times. The chain employs TRBV20-1 and TRBJ2-1; the D gene could be TRBD1 or TRBD2 (5 bases each). CDR1 and CDR2 from the germline V gene are DFQATT and SNEGSKA (reference sequence). The V end was cut by 3 bases, the J end by 5 bases, with 17 bases between. The CDR3 has 15 amino acids. The CDR3 loop reads CSASLPWGGHNEQFF. Written as DNA, the CDR3 is TGCAGTGCTAGTCTCCCCTGGGGCGGGCACAATGAGCAGTTCTTC.

The chain has TRBV12-5 and TRBJ2-2; weak D call: TRBD2 (7 bases). V lost 2 bases, J lost 3 bases, and 19 bases lay in between. The length of the CDR3 is 18 residues. The germline gives CDR1 LGHNT, CDR2 FRNRAP. CDR3 in amino acids: CASGLPLEGGRDTGELFF. The CDR3 DNA sequence: TGTGCTAGTGGTTTGCCTCTGGAGGGGGGGAGGGACACCGGGGAGCTGTTTTTT.

The V call is TRBV6-1, the J call TRBJ2-2; D is unclear. The CDR3 runs 15 residues. CDR1 is MNHNS, CDR2 SASEGT, per germline. Deletions cut 6 bases from V and 3 bases from J, with 14 bases between. The CDR3 spells CASSQARMYTGELFF. The CDR3 nucleotides are TGTGCCAGCAGCCAAGCCCGGATGTACACCGGGGAGCTGTTTTTT.

CDR3 DNA sequence: TGTGCCAGCAGCTTCTTTAAACAACGGTTCTACGAGCAGTACTTC. It codes for CASSFFKQRFYEQYF. The V gene is TRBV28, the J gene TRBJ2-7, with unresolved D. CDR3 length: 15 amino acids. The V end lost 6 bases, the J end lost 3 bases, and 18 bases lay between the germline ends. Per the germline V gene, CDR1 is MDHEN and CDR2 is SYDVKM.

The chain combines TRBV12-3 or TRBV12-4 with TRBJ2-3; the match to TRBD2 covers 9 bases. CDR3 length equals 18 residues. Trimming removed 3 bases from V and 3 bases from J; junction bases left unmatched: 13. Here the CDR3 reads CASSFWSSGIGGTDTQYF. The CDR3 nucleotides are TGTGCCAGCAGTTTTTGGTCTAGCGGGATAGGAGGGACAGATACGCAGTATTTT.

This clonotype was detected many times. V gene TRBV30 combines with J gene TRBJ1-2; D is unclear. V lost 8 bases to trimming and J lost 0 bases, with 13 bases between them. This CDR3 is built from 13 residues. Per the germline V gene, CDR1 is GTSNPN and CDR2 is SVGIG (reference sequence). The CDR3 loop reads CAGGQRANYGYTF. For the CDR3, the DNA is TGTGCCGGCGGGCAACGAGCTAACTATGGCTACACCTTC.

The chain links TRBV28 to TRBJ1-1; TRBD1 agrees at 7 bases. Germline trimming cut 10 bases from V and 4 bases from J; bases unmatched to any gene: 9. In germline, CDR1 is MDHEN, CDR2 SYDVKM. The CDR3 loop spans 13 amino acids. CDR3 sequence reads: CATSTGLGTEAFF. The DNA for the CDR3 is TGTGCCACTTCGACAGGGTTGGGCACTGAAGCTTTCTTT.

V gene TRBV5-4 combines with J gene TRBJ1-2, with TRBD1 matching 8 bases. CDR1 SGHNT and CDR2 YYREEE come from the germline V gene (reference sequence). J lost 3 bases, V lost 3 bases, and 7 bases had no gene match. The CDR3 consists of 15 residues. The CDR3 bases are TGTGCCAGCAGCTCGGACAGGGTAATAGACTATGGCTACACCTTC. Translation: CASSSDRVIDYGYTF.

The genes are TRBV7-2 and TRBJ1-4, with D hard to call. The CDR3 covers 16 residues. Trimming took off 3 bases at V and 1 base at J, with 12 bases between the two ends. Germline V lookup: CDR1 SGHTA, CDR2 FQGNSA. As DNA, the CDR3 is TGTGCCAGCAGCTTCGGGTCCGGGGTAACTAATGAAAAACTGTTTTTT. Protein sequence: CASSFGSGVTNEKLFF.

The chain recombines TRBV4-1 with TRBJ1-2, with TRBD1 identical over 8 bases. Germline CDR1 reads MGHRA; CDR2 reads YSYEKL. CDR3 length: 15 residues. V lost 4 bases to trimming and J lost 1 base; unmatched junction nucleotides: 5. This CDR3 is CASSPRDRLNYGYTF. CDR3 sequence (DNA): TGCGCCAGCAGCCCTCGGGACAGGCTTAACTATGGCTACACCTTC.

The rearrangement links TRBV29-1 to TRBJ2-7; 13 nucleotides match TRBD2. The CDR3 totals 13 residues. V was clipped by 6 bases and J by 6 bases; unmatched bases: 5. Looked up from germline, CDR1 is SQVTM and CDR2 is ANQGSEA. DNA for the CDR3: TGCAGCGTCAGACTAGCGGGAGGCAGCGAGCAGTACTTC. Translated, it gives CSVRLAGGSEQYF.

The chain joins TRBV3-1 to TRBJ2-7, with TRBD2 identical over 8 bases. CDR3 size: 14 residues. The ends lost 4 bases at V and 4 bases at J; junction bases unmatched: 6. The germline V gene encodes CDR1 LGHDT and CDR2 YNNKEL (reference sequence). Here the CDR3 DNA reads TGTGCCAGCAGCCGGAGCGGGAGCATTTACGAGCAGTACTTC. Its protein is CASSRSGSIYEQYF.

The chain recombines TRBV20-1 with TRBJ1-1; perhaps TRBD1 as D (6 bases). Germline V lookup: CDR1 DFQATT, CDR2 SNEGSKA (reference sequence). The CDR3 spans 13 residues. V lost 2 bases to trimming and J lost 0 bases, with 7 bases between them. The CDR3 loop is CSARRQVNTEAFF. CDR3 bases: TGCAGTGCTAGACGACAGGTGAACACTGAAGCTTTCTTT.

This clonotype was observed many times. The J gene is TRBJ1-1, the V gene TRBV19; no clear D. Germline V gene data show CDR1 as LNHDA and CDR2 as SQIVND (reference sequence). The V end was cut by 4 bases, the J end by 1 base, with 4 bases between. The CDR3 totals 12 residues. CDR3 sequence reads: CASSNANTEAFF. The CDR3 DNA reads TGTGCCAGTAGTAACGCGAACACTGAAGCTTTCTTT.

This clonotype has just a few counts. The chain joins TRBV18 to TRBJ1-1; D is unresolved. V lost 3 bases, J lost 0 bases, and 11 bases lay in between. CDR3 length: 15 residues. Germline lookup yields CDR1 KGHSH and CDR2 LQKENI. The CDR3 coding sequence is TGTGCCAGCTCACCGGTGCAGGTCATGAACACTGAAGCTTTCTTT. This sequence encodes CASSPVQVMNTEAFF.